A selection of T cell receptor beta chains follows, all from one sample in a study of blood T cell repertoires in COVID-19. Sequenced by immunoSEQ multiplex PCR; TCRdb stores in-frame clones only, minus some. Of 85,000 to 100,000 clones listed, around three quarters were seen once; the top ten hold nearly 9%. The sequenced sample was peripheral blood. The receptors were gathered from a man aged 50-60 years who had recovered from COVID-19. Each CDR3 is given with its conserved first and last residue. Each record gives: J gene, V gene, clone size, D gene, CDR3 protein, CDR3 DNA. The D gene is left open where the match is weak. Part of the rows lack a size; the others show once, few, many or a class for expanded clones.

j_gene: TRBJ1-2; v_gene: TRBV6-5; abundance: few; d_gene: TRBD1; CDR3aa: CASSPTGGSLYGYTF; CDR3nt: TGTGCCAGCAGTCCAACAGGGGGCTCCCTCTATGGCTACACCTTC
j_gene: TRBJ1-5; v_gene: TRBV19; abundance: few; d_gene: -; CDR3aa: CASKTLGNQPQHF; CDR3nt: TGTGCCAGTAAGACTCTGGGCAATCAGCCCCAGCATTTT
j_gene: TRBJ2-7; v_gene: TRBV11-3; abundance: -; d_gene: TRBD1; CDR3aa: CASSLGTGNAPYF; CDR3nt: TGTGCCAGCAGCTTAGGGACAGGGAACGCTCCGTACTTC
j_gene: TRBJ2-3; v_gene: TRBV14; abundance: -; d_gene: TRBD1; CDR3aa: CASSQDRTGTQYF; CDR3nt: TGTGCCAGCAGCCAAGATCGGACAGGCACGCAGTATTTT
j_gene: TRBJ2-5; v_gene: TRBV27; abundance: -; d_gene: TRBD2; CDR3aa: CASESLAAPGTQYF; CDR3nt: TGTGCCAGCGAGTCTCTAGCGGCCCCAGGGACCCAGTACTTC
j_gene: TRBJ1-5; v_gene: TRBV5-1; abundance: -; d_gene: TRBD1; CDR3aa: CASSSGQGNQPQHF; CDR3nt: TGCGCCAGCAGCTCGGGACAGGGCAATCAGCCCCAGCATTTT
j_gene: TRBJ2-2; v_gene: TRBV4-2; abundance: -; d_gene: -; CDR3aa: CASSQDGGGYTGELFF; CDR3nt: TGTGCCAGCAGCCAAGATGGTGGAGGATACACCGGGGAGCTGTTTTTT
j_gene: TRBJ2-1; v_gene: TRBV28; abundance: -; d_gene: -; CDR3aa: CASSPGSSYNEQFF; CDR3nt: TGTGCCAGCAGCCCCGGGTCCTCCTACAATGAGCAGTTCTTC
j_gene: TRBJ2-3; v_gene: TRBV27; abundance: -; d_gene: TRBD2; CDR3aa: CASSFSGADTQYF; CDR3nt: TGTGCCAGCAGTTTTAGCGGGGCAGATACGCAGTATTTT
j_gene: TRBJ1-1; v_gene: TRBV10-3; abundance: once; d_gene: -; CDR3aa: CAISAGEHTEAFF; CDR3nt: TGTGCCATCAGTGCAGGGGAACACACTGAAGCTTTCTTT
j_gene: TRBJ2-1; v_gene: TRBV7-9; abundance: once; d_gene: -; CDR3aa: CATRDGGFSREQFF; CDR3nt: TGTGCCACCCGAGACGGAGGGTTTTCTCGTGAGCAGTTCTTC
j_gene: TRBJ2-3; v_gene: TRBV30; abundance: -; d_gene: TRBD2; CDR3aa: CAWMRRASGGTDTQYF; CDR3nt: TGTGCCTGGATGCGGAGGGCTAGCGGGGGCACAGATACGCAGTATTTT
j_gene: TRBJ2-3; v_gene: TRBV9; abundance: -; d_gene: -; CDR3aa: CASSVDRRASTDTQYF; CDR3nt: TGTGCCAGCAGCGTAGACCGGCGGGCTAGCACAGATACGCAGTATTTT
j_gene: TRBJ1-1; v_gene: TRBV10-3; abundance: -; d_gene: -; CDR3aa: CAITGVMNTEAFF; CDR3nt: TGTGCCATCACCGGAGTTATGAACACTGAAGCTTTCTTT
j_gene: TRBJ2-7; v_gene: TRBV2; abundance: -; d_gene: -; CDR3aa: CASSEDFRSYEQYF; CDR3nt: TGTGCCAGCAGTGAAGATTTTCGGTCCTACGAGCAGTACTTC
j_gene: TRBJ1-1; v_gene: TRBV5-1; abundance: once; d_gene: TRBD1; CDR3aa: CASKQGASTEAFF; CDR3nt: TGCGCCAGCAAACAGGGGGCTAGCACTGAAGCTTTCTTT
j_gene: TRBJ1-1; v_gene: TRBV5-1; abundance: -; d_gene: TRBD1; CDR3aa: CASSTTTGGTEAFF; CDR3nt: TGCGCCAGCAGCACCACGACAGGGGGCACTGAAGCTTTCTTT
j_gene: TRBJ1-4; v_gene: TRBV28; abundance: -; d_gene: TRBD1; CDR3aa: CASIRQGNEKLFF; CDR3nt: TGTGCCAGCATACGACAGGGAAATGAAAAACTGTTTTTT
j_gene: TRBJ2-2; v_gene: TRBV29-1; abundance: -; d_gene: -; CDR3aa: CSVAARGGNTGELFF; CDR3nt: TGCAGCGTTGCCGCCCGAGGGGGAAACACCGGGGAGCTGTTTTTT
j_gene: TRBJ1-1; v_gene: TRBV5-1; abundance: -; d_gene: TRBD1; CDR3aa: CASSLSGTGYSEAFF; CDR3nt: TGCGCCAGCAGCTTATCCGGGACAGGGTATTCTGAAGCTTTCTTT
j_gene: TRBJ2-5; v_gene: TRBV18; abundance: once; d_gene: -; CDR3aa: CASSPRTTGARGGETQYF; CDR3nt: TGTGCCAGCTCACCACGTACGACGGGGGCCAGGGGAGGGGAGACCCAGTACTTC
j_gene: TRBJ1-1; v_gene: TRBV5-1; abundance: -; d_gene: -; CDR3aa: CASSLNPENTEAFF; CDR3nt: TGCGCCAGCAGCTTGAACCCCGAGAATACTGAAGCTTTCTTT
j_gene: TRBJ1-5; v_gene: TRBV21-1; abundance: -; d_gene: -; CDR3aa: CASSNREETNQPQHF; CDR3nt: TGTGCCAGCAGCAACAGGGAGGAGACCAATCAGCCCCAGCATTTT
j_gene: TRBJ2-7; v_gene: TRBV18; abundance: -; d_gene: TRBD1; CDR3aa: CASSQGTGSYEQYF; CDR3nt: TGTGCCAGCTCACAGGGGACAGGGTCCTACGAGCAGTACTTC
j_gene: TRBJ1-3; v_gene: TRBV9; abundance: -; d_gene: -; CDR3aa: CASSVGTGGGGNTIYF; CDR3nt: TGTGCCAGCAGCGTAGGGACGGGAGGCGGTGGAAACACCATATATTTT
j_gene: TRBJ1-1; v_gene: TRBV5-6; abundance: -; d_gene: -; CDR3aa: CASSLEWTARHTEAFF; CDR3nt: TGTGCCAGCAGCTTGGAGTGGACAGCTCGGCACACTGAAGCTTTCTTT
j_gene: TRBJ1-1; v_gene: TRBV28; abundance: -; d_gene: -; CDR3aa: CASSSWGQGTEAFF; CDR3nt: TGTGCCAGCAGTTCCTGGGGTCAGGGGACTGAAGCTTTCTTT
j_gene: TRBJ1-1; v_gene: TRBV9; abundance: -; d_gene: TRBD1; CDR3aa: CASSVTGANTEAFF; CDR3nt: TGTGCCAGCAGCGTGACAGGGGCGAACACTGAAGCTTTCTTT
j_gene: TRBJ1-2; v_gene: TRBV7-9; abundance: -; d_gene: TRBD1; CDR3aa: CASSADRVGPNYGYTF; CDR3nt: TGTGCCAGCAGTGCAGACAGGGTGGGACCAAACTATGGCTACACCTTC
j_gene: TRBJ1-2; v_gene: TRBV11-2; abundance: -; d_gene: TRBD1; CDR3aa: CASSPAGDRDGYTF; CDR3nt: TGTGCCAGCAGCCCTGCCGGGGACAGGGATGGCTACACCTTC
j_gene: TRBJ1-4; v_gene: TRBV25-1; abundance: -; d_gene: -; CDR3aa: CASSEPGGANEKLFF; CDR3nt: TGTGCCAGCAGTGAACCCGGGGGGGCTAATGAAAAACTGTTTTTT
j_gene: TRBJ2-4; v_gene: TRBV6-1; abundance: once; d_gene: TRBD1; CDR3aa: CASSEGQGLAKNIQYF; CDR3nt: TGTGCCAGCAGTGAAGGACAGGGGCTTGCCAAAAACATTCAGTACTTC
j_gene: TRBJ1-6; v_gene: TRBV4-1; abundance: -; d_gene: -; CDR3aa: CASSQLDTANSPLHF; CDR3nt: TGCGCCAGCAGCCAATTGGACACGGCAAATTCACCCCTCCACTTT
j_gene: TRBJ1-3; v_gene: TRBV2; abundance: -; d_gene: TRBD1; CDR3aa: CASSERTGGNTIYF; CDR3nt: TGTGCCAGCAGTGAACGGACAGGGGGGAACACCATATATTTT
j_gene: TRBJ2-7; v_gene: TRBV4-1; abundance: -; d_gene: -; CDR3aa: CASSRFPGNDYEQYF; CDR3nt: TGCGCCAGCAGCCGTTTCCCCGGGAACGACTACGAGCAGTACTTC
j_gene: TRBJ1-2; v_gene: TRBV5-4; abundance: -; d_gene: -; CDR3aa: CASSSGGLNYGYTF; CDR3nt: TGTGCCAGCAGCTCGGGAGGGCTTAACTATGGCTACACCTTC
j_gene: TRBJ1-2; v_gene: TRBV12-3/TRBV12-4; abundance: -; d_gene: -; CDR3aa: CASATFYGYTF; CDR3nt: TGTGCCAGTGCCACTTTCTATGGCTACACCTTC
j_gene: TRBJ1-1; v_gene: TRBV4-1; abundance: -; d_gene: -; CDR3aa: CASSLGGGGTEAFF; CDR3nt: TGCGCCAGCAGCCTAGGGGGGGGAGGGACTGAAGCTTTCTTT
j_gene: TRBJ2-1; v_gene: TRBV7-2; abundance: -; d_gene: TRBD1; CDR3aa: CASSSDRGGGRHYNEQFF; CDR3nt: TGTGCCAGCAGCAGCGACAGGGGTGGAGGGAGGCATTACAATGAGCAGTTCTTC
j_gene: TRBJ2-1; v_gene: TRBV18; abundance: -; d_gene: TRBD2; CDR3aa: CASSRDYRPNNEQFF; CDR3nt: TGTGCCAGCTCACGGGACTACAGACCAAACAATGAGCAGTTCTTC
j_gene: TRBJ2-3; v_gene: TRBV9; abundance: -; d_gene: -; CDR3aa: CASSPRDDTQYF; CDR3nt: TGTGCCAGCAGCCCCCGAGATGATACGCAGTATTTT
j_gene: TRBJ1-2; v_gene: TRBV29-1; abundance: -; d_gene: -; CDR3aa: CSVVASGGYTF; CDR3nt: TGCAGCGTCGTAGCCTCTGGTGGCTACACCTTC
j_gene: TRBJ2-7; v_gene: TRBV7-2; abundance: -; d_gene: -; CDR3aa: CASSLGPGLYEQYF; CDR3nt: TGTGCCAGCAGCTTAGGGCCGGGACTCTACGAGCAGTACTTC
j_gene: TRBJ2-3; v_gene: TRBV7-9; abundance: -; d_gene: TRBD2; CDR3aa: CATSYGTSGSSSTDTQYF; CDR3nt: TGTGCCACCTCGTACGGGACTAGCGGATCCTCTAGCACAGATACGCAGTATTTT
j_gene: TRBJ1-1; v_gene: TRBV10-3; abundance: few; d_gene: TRBD1; CDR3aa: CAIRNRGDTEAFF; CDR3nt: TGTGCCATCAGAAACAGGGGGGACACTGAAGCTTTCTTT
j_gene: TRBJ2-3; v_gene: TRBV19; abundance: -; d_gene: TRBD2; CDR3aa: CASSTGTSGSDTQYF; CDR3nt: TGTGCCAGTAGTACCGGGACTAGCGGGAGCGACACGCAGTATTTT
j_gene: TRBJ1-2; v_gene: TRBV9; abundance: -; d_gene: -; CDR3aa: CASSPDINYGYTF; CDR3nt: TGTGCCAGCAGCCCGGACATTAACTATGGCTACACCTTC
j_gene: TRBJ1-1; v_gene: TRBV6-5; abundance: -; d_gene: -; CDR3aa: CASSYGVSGGYTEAFF; CDR3nt: TGTGCCAGCAGTTACGGCGTTTCCGGAGGATACACTGAAGCTTTCTTT
j_gene: TRBJ2-2; v_gene: TRBV4-2; abundance: -; d_gene: -; CDR3aa: CASSQDGTMNTGELFF; CDR3nt: TGTGCCAGCAGCCAAGATGGGACAATGAACACCGGGGAGCTGTTTTTT
j_gene: TRBJ1-4; v_gene: TRBV19; abundance: -; d_gene: TRBD1; CDR3aa: CASAAGQTNEKLFF; CDR3nt: TGTGCCAGTGCCGCGGGACAGACTAATGAAAAACTGTTTTTT
j_gene: TRBJ2-7; v_gene: TRBV18; abundance: -; d_gene: -; CDR3aa: CASSPTQTVSYEQYF; CDR3nt: TGTGCCAGCTCACCAACTCAGACAGTTTCCTACGAGCAGTACTTC
j_gene: TRBJ2-5; v_gene: TRBV7-2; abundance: once; d_gene: -; CDR3aa: CASSLRVRAQETQYF; CDR3nt: TGTGCCAGCAGCTTAAGGGTCAGGGCCCAAGAGACCCAGTACTTC
j_gene: TRBJ2-6; v_gene: TRBV27; abundance: -; d_gene: TRBD1; CDR3aa: CASRAGTGGSGANVLTF; CDR3nt: TGTGCCAGCAGGGCGGGGACAGGGGGCTCTGGGGCCAACGTCCTGACTTTC
j_gene: TRBJ1-1; v_gene: TRBV19; abundance: -; d_gene: -; CDR3aa: CASSPKPVTVVYMNTEAFF; CDR3nt: TGTGCCAGTAGTCCTAAACCAGTGACAGTTGTTTACATGAACACTGAAGCTTTCTTT
j_gene: TRBJ1-2; v_gene: TRBV7-2; abundance: -; d_gene: TRBD1; CDR3aa: CASGADRGKKQTF; CDR3nt: TGTGCCAGCGGAGCCGACAGGGGTAAAAAACAGACCTTC